This entry lists 13 T cell receptor beta chains sequenced from one sample in a study of blood T cells in healthy people across ages. With a J-beta primer mix and a sample-barcoded 5' primer, a second PCR ran roughly 7 to 11 cycles. TCRdb re-called the 5' RACE reads through MiXCR, storing one row per CDR3 protein. Among 1.5 million to 2 million distinct CDR3 sequences, roughly 49% were seen once, and the ten largest hold more than 2%. Sequencing input: blood. All receptors derive from a woman aged 40 to 50 in good health.

This chain connects TRBV6-5 to TRBJ2-3, with TRBD1 matching 12 bases. Trimming took 0 bases from V and 3 from J; bases not matched to a gene: 4. This CDR3 region has 17 residues. Germline V gene lookup returns CDR1 MNHEY and CDR2 SVGAGI. The CDR3 nucleotides are TGTGCCAGCAGTTACTCCTGGGACAGGGGGCCAACAGATACGCAGTATTTT. This codes for CASSYSWDRGPTDTQYF.

The V and J genes are TRBV3-1 and TRBJ1-5, with D tentatively TRBD1 (5 bases). Trimming left V 4 bases short and J 7 bases short, with 17 bases between. Per the germline V gene, CDR1 is LGHDT and CDR2 is YNNKEL (reference sequence). The CDR3 is 15 amino acids. CDR3 region: CASSPTIGARQPQHF. As DNA, the CDR3 is TGTGCCAGCAGCCCGACCATAGGGGCTCGCCAGCCCCAGCATTTT. The full variable domain, completed using reference TRBV3-1 and TRBJ1-5, is DTAVSQTPKYLVTQMGNDKSIKCEQNLGHDTMYWYKQDSKKFLKIMFSYNNKELIINETVPNRFSPKSPDKAHLNLHINSLELGDSAVYFCASSPTIGARQPQHFGDGTRLSIL.

The CDR3 DNA follows: TGTGCCAGCAGCTTAGACAGGGAAAACAGTCGGCATTTT. Its translation: CASSLDRENSRHF. V usage is TRBV7-2 and J usage is TRBJ1-5; a weak D match, TRBD1 (6 bases). Trimming cost V 1 base and J 15 bases, with 16 bases left between them. This CDR3 has 13 amino acids. Germline V CDR1 and CDR2: SGHTA, FQGNSA.

This chain uses TRBV28 with TRBJ2-1, with D possibly matching TRBD2 (5 bases). Trimming removed 8 bases from V and 8 bases from J, with 19 bases in between. This CDR3 spans 14 amino acids. Germline V gives CDR1 MDHEN, CDR2 SYDVKM. In nucleotides, the CDR3 is TGTGCCAGCCAGGACTGGACGGCTCGGGATGAGCAGTTCTTC. Amino acids: CASQDWTARDEQFF.

The rearrangement uses TRBV5-1 and TRBJ2-7; tentative D call: TRBD1 (6 bases). V gave up 5 bases and J gave up 2 bases, with 14 bases separating them. This CDR3 region has 14 residues. CDR1 and CDR2 from the germline V gene are SGHRS and YFSETQ. CDR3 nucleotide sequence: TGCGCCAGCAGAGGACAGTCCGAAGCCTACGAGCAGTACTTC. It translates to CASRGQSEAYEQYF.

This chain connects TRBV29-1 to TRBJ1-2; weak D call: TRBD1 (5 bases). V was cut by 4 bases and J by 8 bases, with 17 bases left in between. This CDR3 is built from 13 residues. From germline, CDR1 is SQVTM and CDR2 ANQGSEA. CDR3 sequence: CSVGRGTLEGYTF. CDR3 nucleotide sequence: TGCAGCGTTGGAAGGGGAACCTTGGAGGGCTACACCTTC.

V gene TRBV5-1 combines with J gene TRBJ1-5; D is uncertain. The germline V and J ends were trimmed by 1 base and 1 base, with 9 bases remaining between them. This CDR3 comprises 15 residues. Germline CDR1 SGHRS, CDR2 YFSETQ. CDR3 DNA sequence: TGCGCCAGCAGCTTGTCTTCAATGAGCAATCAGCCCCAGCATTTT. It yields the protein CASSLSSMSNQPQHF. The full variable domain, with the rest looked up from reference TRBV5-1 and TRBJ1-5, is KAGVTQTPRYLIKTRGQQVTLSCSPISGHRSVSWYQQTPGQGLQFLFEYFSETQRNKGNFPGRFSGRQFSNSRSEMNVSTLELGDSALYLCASSLSSMSNQPQHFGDGTRLSIL.

The genes are TRBV10-3 and TRBJ2-7; TRBD2 agrees at 10 bases. Unmatched junction bases numbered 5, after V lost 6 bases and J lost 6 bases. CDR1 and CDR2 from the germline V gene are ENHRY and SYGVKD. The CDR3 is made up of 13 amino acids. CDR3 sequence reads: CAIRPSGRSEQYF. The CDR3 bases are TGTGCCATCAGGCCTAGCGGGAGATCCGAGCAGTACTTC.

CDR3 coding DNA: TGTGCCACCAGTGACCCCAGGGGGATCTCCTACAATGAGCAGTTCTTC. This encodes CATSDPRGISYNEQFF. The chain employs TRBV24-1 and TRBJ2-1, with TRBD1 matching over 7 bases. From germline, CDR1 is KGHDR and CDR2 SFDVKD. The CDR3 is 16 amino acids. V trimming: 4 bases; J trimming: 0 bases; junction bases outside the gene matches: 5.

Note on this clonotype: At one of its ends the junction is not consistent with the germline gene, which may arise from a read error. The CDR3 spells CANSLGSTLTDTQYF. For the CDR3, the DNA is TGTGCCAACAGCTTAGGTAGTACCCTCACAGATACGCAGTATTTT. This sequence joins TRBV7-6 and TRBJ2-3; D is uncertain. Germline assignment: CDR1 SGHVS and CDR2 FNYEAQ. The CDR3 length is 15 residues.

The genes are TRBV7-9 and TRBJ2-5, with 11 nucleotides matching TRBD1. The DNA end is a closer match to TRBJ2-7, so the J assignment may be wrong. Germline V gene sequence: CDR1 SEHNR, CDR2 FQNEAQ (reference sequence). This CDR3 region has 13 residues. The CDR3 is CASQPGTGGEQYF. CDR3 bases: TGTGCCAGCCAACCCGGGACAGGGGGCGAGCAGTACTTC.

There are a few counts of this clonotype. One end of the junction varies from germline; a read error may be responsible. The chain couples TRBV4-1 to TRBJ2-3; D may be TRBD2 (7 bases). CDR1 is MGHRA and CDR2 is YSYEKL in the germline V gene. The CDR3 totals 13 residues. DNA of the CDR3: TGTGCCAGCAGCCAAGGGGGGGAGGATACGCAGTATTTT. This translates into CASSQGGEDTQYF.

The chain's CDR3 is CASRLGHVGVGGYTF. For the CDR3, the DNA is TGTGCCAGCAGATTGGGGCACGTGGGGGTGGGTGGCTACACCTTC. This sequence joins TRBV7-2 and TRBJ1-2; perhaps TRBD1 as D (5 bases). Germline assignment: CDR1 SGHTA and CDR2 FQGNSA. The CDR3 runs 15 residues. V shed 6 bases and J shed 7 bases, with 21 bases lying between them.